Below, one T cell receptor (beta chain) is given with its context. This CDR3 is 15 amino acids long. Germline CDR1 MDHEN, CDR2 SYDVKM. J lost 2 bases, V lost 8 bases, and 10 bases had no gene match. The sample is drawn from a study of shared clonotypes between healthy human individuals. Data came from immunoSEQ multiplex PCR; TCRdb stores just in-frame clones and leaves some out. The sample has a few million clones; about nine tenths are singletons. This sequence was found in a man aged 18 to 30 in good health. Some clones in this sample may be carry-over from other donors' samples. The chain couples TRBV28 to TRBJ1-1, with 8 bases identical to TRBD1. Sequencing was carried out using naive CD4+ T cells from PBMCs. Subset noted: CD45RA+ positively selected. CDR3 sequence reads: CASSPRGQVNTEAFF. The CDR3 DNA follows: TGTGCCAGCTCTCCCAGGGGGCAGGTAAACACTGAAGCTTTCTTT.